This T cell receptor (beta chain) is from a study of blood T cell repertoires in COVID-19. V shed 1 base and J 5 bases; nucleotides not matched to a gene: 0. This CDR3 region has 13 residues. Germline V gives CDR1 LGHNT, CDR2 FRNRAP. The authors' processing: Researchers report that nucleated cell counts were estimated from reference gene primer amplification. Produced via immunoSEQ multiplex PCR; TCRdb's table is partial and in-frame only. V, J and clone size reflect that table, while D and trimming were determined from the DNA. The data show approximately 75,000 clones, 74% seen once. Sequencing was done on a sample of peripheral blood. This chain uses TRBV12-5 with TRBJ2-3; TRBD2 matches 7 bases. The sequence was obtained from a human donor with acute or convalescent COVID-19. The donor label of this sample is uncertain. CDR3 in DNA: TGTGCTAGTGGTTTGGGGGGGGGAGATACGCAGTATTTT. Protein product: CASGLGGGDTQYF.